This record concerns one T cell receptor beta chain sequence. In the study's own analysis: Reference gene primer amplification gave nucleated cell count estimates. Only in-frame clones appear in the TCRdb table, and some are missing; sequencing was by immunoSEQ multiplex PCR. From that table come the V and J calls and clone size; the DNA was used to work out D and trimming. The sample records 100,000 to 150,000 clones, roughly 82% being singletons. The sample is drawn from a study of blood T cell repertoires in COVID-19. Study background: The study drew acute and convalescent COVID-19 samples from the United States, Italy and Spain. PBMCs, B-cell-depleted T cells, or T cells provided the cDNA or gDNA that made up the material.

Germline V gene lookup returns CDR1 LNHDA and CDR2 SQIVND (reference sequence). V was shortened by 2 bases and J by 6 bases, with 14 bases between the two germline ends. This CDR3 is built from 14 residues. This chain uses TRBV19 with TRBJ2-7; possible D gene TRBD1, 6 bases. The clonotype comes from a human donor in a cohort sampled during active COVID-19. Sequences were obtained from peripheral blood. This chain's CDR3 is CASSIYREGSEQYF. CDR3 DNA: TGTGCCAGTAGTATATACAGGGAAGGAAGCGAGCAGTACTTC.